These T cell receptor beta chains were read from a single sample in a study of blood T cell repertoires in COVID-19. Repertoires were generated with immunoSEQ multiplex PCR, while TCRdb's copy carries only in-frame clones and drops some. The sample shows 150,000 to 180,000 clones, around 84% of them seen only once. The sample taken for sequencing was peripheral blood. These receptors were collected from an elderly man with acute or convalescent COVID-19. The conserved cysteine and the conserved F or W are not part of the CDR3 here. Each record gives: J gene, D gene, V gene, CDR3 protein. The D gene is left open where the match is weak.

TRBJ2-3	-	TRBV5-4	ASSYSAREADTQY
TRBJ1-5	-	TRBV5-1	ASSLLPDTGGRPQH
TRBJ2-2	TRBD2	TRBV4-2	ASSQPGLADSGELF
TRBJ1-4	TRBD1	TRBV5-1	ASSLYGTGDEKLF
TRBJ1-2	-	TRBV27	ASSLSSTGGGGYT
TRBJ2-3	TRBD2	TRBV7-7	ASSLNGGAADTQY
TRBJ1-4	TRBD1	TRBV27	ASRSLGQDFEKLF
TRBJ1-4	-	TRBV5-3	ARSLYIRGTNEKLF
TRBJ1-2	-	TRBV19	ASWGGAYGYT
TRBJ1-2	-	TRBV3-1/TRBV3-2	ASSSSPAGGYT
TRBJ1-4	TRBD1	TRBV27	ASSSDRGRPEKLF
TRBJ1-2	-	TRBV6-2/TRBV6-3	ASSYSTGFYGYT
TRBJ1-2	-	TRBV29-1	SVERRQGNNGYT
TRBJ1-1	TRBD1	TRBV3-1/TRBV3-2	ASSQDKTGERTEAF
TRBJ1-6	-	TRBV7-8	ASSLGSARYNSPLH
TRBJ1-1	TRBD1	TRBV7-8	ASSIDRVALVAF
TRBJ1-2	TRBD1	TRBV10-3	AISDTGGGDYGYT
TRBJ1-1	-	TRBV6-5	ASSLTDLTEAF
TRBJ1-6	-	TRBV7-6	ASSLVEGRSPYNSPLH
TRBJ1-6	-	TRBV2	ASIGGSYNSPLH
TRBJ2-3	TRBD2	TRBV19	ASRNSGGRSTDTQY
TRBJ2-5	-	TRBV3-1/TRBV3-2	ASSQYSSPY
TRBJ2-3	TRBD1	TRBV11-1	ASSLRQGRSTDTQY
TRBJ2-3	TRBD2	TRBV24-1	ATSDPSGGGDTQY
TRBJ2-4	TRBD1	TRBV29-1	SGQGGNIQY
TRBJ2-1	TRBD1	TRBV6-2/TRBV6-3	ASSSSGTGITFEQF
TRBJ2-2	TRBD2	TRBV2	ASRAGETGELF
TRBJ1-4	-	TRBV27	ASSFRGEKLF
TRBJ2-7	TRBD1	TRBV18	ASSQTGTGYSGEQY
TRBJ2-2	-	TRBV5-1	ASSLGGENTGELF
TRBJ2-2	TRBD1	TRBV19	ASSIRWGTGNTGELF
TRBJ1-1	-	TRBV29-1	SVEWATEAF
TRBJ2-2	-	TRBV2	ASSEQANTGELF
TRBJ2-7	-	TRBV19	ASSIDLGGYEQY
TRBJ2-3	-	TRBV19	ASSSQTDTQY
TRBJ2-1	TRBD1	TRBV24-1	ATSVAGGNHNEQF
TRBJ1-3	TRBD1	TRBV19	ASSTTGQGPGNTIY
TRBJ2-7	TRBD1	TRBV6-5	ASSKKGTGVEQY
TRBJ1-5	TRBD1	TRBV19	ASSMETGGVDQPQH
TRBJ2-5	TRBD1	TRBV19	ASRERTGKETQY
TRBJ2-5	TRBD1	TRBV6-2/TRBV6-3	ASSYPREGALPQY
TRBJ2-3	TRBD1	TRBV2	ASSRGTGGAGDTQY
TRBJ2-3	TRBD2	TRBV29-1	SVDEAGGTDTQY
TRBJ1-2	TRBD1	TRBV6-2/TRBV6-3	ASSFTGGVGGYT
TRBJ2-7	TRBD1	TRBV5-1	ASSGKQGAPPYEQY
TRBJ2-7	-	TRBV6-5	ASRGLRGEQY
TRBJ1-1	-	TRBV5-4	ASRLRAGADAF
TRBJ2-4	TRBD2	TRBV7-2	ASSLVAGLSKNIQY
TRBJ1-1	TRBD1	TRBV11-2	ASSLIQGRDTEAF
TRBJ2-6	TRBD1	TRBV15	ATSSRQGAWGANVLT
TRBJ2-1	-	TRBV11-3	ASSLDGGSHNEQF
TRBJ1-1	-	TRBV29-1	SVRTPKDTEAF
TRBJ1-3	-	TRBV6-5	ASREVITGNTIY
TRBJ2-2	-	TRBV4-1	ASSKRVAPNTGELF
TRBJ2-3	-	TRBV3-1/TRBV3-2	ASSLRTNTDTQY
TRBJ2-4	-	TRBV9	ASSDSGGSKNIQY
TRBJ2-2	TRBD2	TRBV18	ASSSGTSWANTGELF
TRBJ2-7	-	TRBV29-1	SVLGTSYEQY
TRBJ1-5	-	TRBV19	ASIPDAGLNSNQPQH
TRBJ2-7	TRBD1	TRBV29-1	SVEQDRGSEQY